The 23 T cell receptor beta chains in this list originate from one sample, sequenced in a study of T cell responses to AZD1222 COVID-19 vaccine. Assay used: immunoSEQ multiplex PCR; TCRdb lists only in-frame clones, some missing. This sample has about 120,000 clones, with roughly nine tenths found just once. The sample here was peripheral blood, taken on day 0 of AZD1222 vaccination. These receptors were obtained from an adult in good health.

The chain uses TRBV4-2 and TRBJ1-2, with no clear D. The germline CDR1 and CDR2 sequences are LGHNA and YNFKEQ. CDR3 length: 15 residues. With 0 bases removed from V and 3 bases from J, the gap between germline ends came to 11 bases. In nucleotides, the CDR3 is TGTGCCAGCAGCCAAGATTTTAGTTTAGACTATGGCTACACCTTC. Translation: CASSQDFSLDYGYTF.

This chain links TRBV11-2 with TRBJ2-7; 7 bases agree with TRBD1. This CDR3 is 17 amino acids long. The J segment lost 2 bases and the V segment lost 1 base, leaving 11 bases of the junction unmatched. The germline CDR1 and CDR2 sequences are SGHAT and FQNNGV. CDR3 sequence reads: CASSLVLGQVGTYEQYF. The CDR3 DNA reads as TGTGCCAGCAGCTTAGTCCTCGGACAGGTAGGCACCTACGAGCAGTACTTC. The complete variable domain, with remaining parts taken from reference TRBV11-2 and TRBJ2-7, reads EAGVAQSPRYKIIEKRQSVAFWCNPISGHATLYWYQQILGQGPKLLIQFQNNGVVDDSQLPKDRFSAERLKGVDSTLKIQPAKLEDSAVYLCASSLVLGQVGTYEQYFGPGTRLTVT.

The chain employs TRBV3-1 (or the pseudogene TRBV3-2) and TRBJ1-3; tentative D call: TRBD1 (5 bases). CDR3 length: 13 residues. The germline V gene encodes CDR1 LGHDT and CDR2 YNNKEL (reference sequence). Trimming took 4 bases from V and 4 from J, leaving 8 bases between them. CDR3 nucleotides: TGTGCCAGCAGCCTACAGGAGGGAAACACCATATATTTT. Its protein product is CASSLQEGNTIYF.

CDR3 in amino acids: CAWSGQGPYTF. The CDR3 DNA reads as TGTGCCTGGAGTGGTCAGGGTCCCTACACCTTC. The V and J genes are TRBV30 and TRBJ1-2, with TRBD1 as a possible D gene (5 bases). The germline gives CDR1 GTSNPN, CDR2 SVGIG (reference sequence). This CDR3 has 11 amino acids. Between the trimmed V and J ends, which lost 1 base and 10 bases, there was a span of 10 bases.

The chain carries TRBV7-2 and TRBJ1-1; maybe TRBD1 (6 bases). The CDR3 covers 15 residues. Per the germline V gene, CDR1 is SGHTA and CDR2 is FQGNSA. Between the trimmed V and J ends, which lost 5 bases and 5 bases, there was a span of 18 bases. The CDR3 DNA reads as TGTGCCAGCAGCACCCAACAGGGCCGGGGAACTGAAGCTTTCTTT. Encoded protein: CASSTQQGRGTEAFF.

This clone was counted a single time. The rearrangement uses TRBV3-1 (or the pseudogene TRBV3-2) and TRBJ2-1; D perhaps matches TRBD2 (6 bases). V lost 1 base, J lost 10 bases, and 8 bases lay in between. This CDR3 contains 12 residues. The germline gives CDR1 LGHDT, CDR2 YNNKEL (reference sequence). This CDR3 reads CASSQVGGEQFF. The CDR3 DNA is TGTGCCAGCAGCCAAGTTGGGGGGGAGCAGTTCTTC.

The chain carries TRBV15 and TRBJ1-1; no firm D call. This CDR3 is 13 amino acids long. The germline gives CDR1 LNHNV, CDR2 YYDKDF (reference sequence). Trimming shortened V by 0 bases and J by 5 bases, and 7 bases separated the two germline ends. The CDR3 bases are TGTGCCACCAGCAGAGAAAGCGGGACTGAAGCTTTCTTT. It specifies CATSRESGTEAFF.

The V call is TRBV27, the J call TRBJ1-1, with D hard to call. With 6 bases removed from V and 1 base from J, the gap between germline ends came to 9 bases. CDR1 and CDR2 (germline): MNHEY, SMNVEV (reference sequence). The CDR3 has 13 amino acids. The CDR3 sequence is CASRFTGNTEAFF. CDR3 sequence (DNA): TGTGCCAGCAGGTTTACCGGGAACACTGAAGCTTTCTTT.

The J gene is TRBJ2-5, the V gene TRBV18; D gene unclear. V was trimmed by 3 bases and J by 2 bases, leaving 10 bases between them. Germline CDR1 KGHSH, CDR2 LQKENI. The CDR3 loop spans 14 amino acids. The CDR3 DNA follows: TGTGCCAGCTCACCGGAATTGACGCAAGAGACCCAGTACTTC. Its protein is CASSPELTQETQYF. The whole variable domain, filled in from reference TRBV18 and TRBJ2-5, reads NAGVMQNPRHLVRRRGQEARLRCSPMKGHSHVYWYRQLPEEGLKFMVYLQKENIIDESGMPKERFSAEFPKEGPSILRIQQVVRGDSAAYFCASSPELTQETQYFGPGTRLLVL.

The chain recombines TRBV11-1 with TRBJ2-2; 10 nucleotides align to TRBD1. V lost 4 bases, J lost 2 bases, and 4 bases stayed unmatched. CDR3 length: 16 amino acids. Germline assignment: CDR1 SGHAT and CDR2 FQDESV (reference sequence). DNA for the CDR3: TGTGCCAGCAGCTCCGAGACAGGGGGCAACACCGGGGAGCTGTTTTTT. Protein product: CASSSETGGNTGELFF.

The chain employs TRBV30 and TRBJ1-2, with TRBD1 matching over 7 bases. The J segment lost 2 bases and the V segment lost 4 bases, leaving 10 bases of the junction unmatched. The germline CDR1 and CDR2 sequences are GTSNPN and SVGIG (reference sequence). The CDR3 extends over 15 amino acids. The chain's CDR3 is CAWTLGTDVNYGYTF. Here the CDR3 DNA reads TGTGCCTGGACCTTGGGGACAGACGTAAACTATGGCTACACCTTC.

This chain links TRBV29-1 with TRBJ2-6, with a tentative D call TRBD2 (7 bases). The CDR3 is made up of 14 amino acids. Trimming removed 5 bases at V and 4 bases at J, with 12 bases between. Germline V CDR1 and CDR2: SQVTM, ANQGSEA. The DNA for the CDR3 is TGCAGCGTTTTTCGGGGGGCCGGGGCCAACGTCCTGACTTTC. This encodes CSVFRGAGANVLTF.

V usage is TRBV5-6 and J usage is TRBJ1-1; D is unclear. Trimming stripped 2 bases from V and 5 bases from J, with 25 bases between. Germline V gene data show CDR1 as SGHDT and CDR2 as YYEEEE. The CDR3 totals 18 residues. The CDR3 DNA reads TGTGCCAGCAGCTTATCTCCGGGGAAAGGGAAGGGAGAAACTGAAGCTTTCTTT. Its protein is CASSLSPGKGKGETEAFF. Filled out from reference TRBV5-6 and TRBJ1-1, the complete variable domain reads DAGVTQSPTHLIKTRGQQVTLRCSPKSGHDTVSWYQQALGQGPQFIFQYYEEEERQRGNFPDRFSGHQFPNYSSELNVNALLLGDSALYLCASSLSPGKGKGETEAFFGQGTRLTVV.

V is TRBV5-4 and J is TRBJ2-7; the match to TRBD2 covers 8 bases. Germline trimming cut 1 base from V and 5 bases from J; bases unmatched to any gene: 5. The CDR3 is made up of 14 amino acids. Looked up from germline, CDR1 is SGHNT and CDR2 is YYREEE (reference sequence). CDR3 DNA: TGTGCCAGCAGCTTGAGCGGGGGAGAGAACGAGCAGTACTTC. It is translated as CASSLSGGENEQYF.

The chain couples TRBV5-1 to TRBJ1-4; 7 nucleotides line up with TRBD1. Germline-derived CDR1 and CDR2 are SGHRS and YFSETQ. Trimming cost V 9 bases and J 3 bases; bases outside gene matches: 8. The CDR3 contains 14 residues. The CDR3 loop reads CANPTGEANEKLFF. Here the CDR3 DNA reads TGCGCCAACCCAACAGGGGAAGCTAATGAAAAACTGTTTTTT.

The V call is TRBV3-1 (or the pseudogene TRBV3-2), the J call TRBJ2-5; TRBD2 might be the D (6 bases). The germline V and J ends were trimmed by 3 bases and 5 bases, with 10 bases remaining between them. Germline V gives CDR1 LGHDT, CDR2 YNNKEL (reference sequence). This CDR3 region has 13 residues. DNA for the CDR3: TGTGCCAGCAGCCAGGGGGAGGCCGAGACCCAGTACTTC. It codes for CASSQGEAETQYF.

J is TRBJ1-5 and V is TRBV19; no firm D call. V was pared by 1 base and J by 7 bases, with 5 bases between. Germline CDR1 and CDR2: LNHDA and SQIVND (reference sequence). The CDR3 contains 12 residues. The CDR3 DNA is TGTGCCAGTAGTATAGGATCGCAGCCCCAGCATTTT. This codes for CASSIGSQPQHF.

This chain uses TRBV27 with TRBJ1-6, with D possibly matching TRBD1 (5 bases). V lost 2 bases and J lost 7, with 12 bases in between. The CDR3 has 15 residues. Germline V gene data show CDR1 as MNHEY and CDR2 as SMNVEV (reference sequence). The CDR3 here is CASSLGAAFNSPLHF. In DNA form, the CDR3 reads TGTGCCAGCAGTTTAGGGGCAGCCTTCAATTCACCCCTCCACTTT.

The J gene is TRBJ1-5, the V gene TRBV7-8; maybe TRBD1 (6 bases). V dropped 7 bases and J dropped 5 bases, with 15 bases sitting between them. The CDR3 extends over 14 amino acids. The germline V gene has CDR1 SGHVS and CDR2 FQNEAQ. CDR3 nucleotide sequence: TGTGCCAGCACGCTACAGGGTAGGCATCAGCCCCAGCATTTT. It encodes CASTLQGRHQPQHF.

In this sample, this clone turned up once. The rearrangement joins TRBV7-9 to TRBJ1-6; D remains ambiguous. Germline V gives CDR1 SEHNR, CDR2 FQNEAQ (reference sequence). The V end lost 1 base, the J end lost 11 bases, and 12 bases lay between the germline ends. CDR3 size: 14 residues. CDR3 DNA sequence: TGTGCCAGCAGCTTAGATCTGGACGGTCCACCCCTCCACTTT. Translating gives CASSLDLDGPPLHF.

V is TRBV29-1 and J is TRBJ1-5, with 8 bases identical to TRBD1. The V gene's germline CDR1 is SQVTM and CDR2 ANQGSEA. The V segment lost 6 bases and the J segment 3 bases; nucleotides outside the gene matches: 13. This CDR3 has 16 amino acids. CDR3 loop: CSVTGTGTGSNQPQHF. The DNA for the CDR3 is TGCAGCGTAACCGGCACCGGGACAGGATCCAATCAGCCCCAGCATTTT. The full variable domain, with the rest looked up from reference TRBV29-1 and TRBJ1-5, is SAVISQKPSRDICQRGTSLTIQCQVDSQVTMMFWYRQQPGQSLTLIATANQGSEATYESGFVIDKFPISRPNLTFSTLTVSNMSPEDSSIYLCSVTGTGTGSNQPQHFGDGTRLSIL.

This clone was recorded a few times. The V and J genes are TRBV5-1 and TRBJ2-2; D remains unclear. Trimming took off 0 bases at V and 9 bases at J, with 3 bases between the two ends. The CDR3 loop spans 11 amino acids. Germline V CDR1 and CDR2: SGHRS, YFSETQ. The CDR3 DNA sequence: TGCGCCAGCAGCTTGGGCCGGGAGCTGTTTTTT. This sequence encodes CASSLGRELFF. The whole variable domain, filled in from reference TRBV5-1 and TRBJ2-2, reads KAGVTQTPRYLIKTRGQQVTLSCSPISGHRSVSWYQQTPGQGLQFLFEYFSETQRNKGNFPGRFSGRQFSNSRSEMNVSTLELGDSALYLCASSLGRELFFGEGSRLTVL.

The chain joins TRBV30 to TRBJ2-7; possibly TRBD2 for D (5 bases). Germline assignment: CDR1 GTSNPN and CDR2 SVGIG (reference sequence). This CDR3 contains 12 residues. The V end was cut by 2 bases, the J end by 7 bases, with 12 bases between. This chain's CDR3 is CAWSYLRGEQYF. CDR3 coding DNA: TGTGCCTGGAGTTACCTACGGGGAGAGCAGTACTTC. The full variable domain, its missing parts supplied by reference TRBV30 and TRBJ2-7, is SQTIHQWPATLVQPVGSPLSLECTVEGTSNPNLYWYRQAAGRGLQLLFYSVGIGQISSEVPQNLSASRPQDRQFILSSKKLLLSDSGFYLCAWSYLRGEQYFGPGTRLTVT.